Below are 8 T cell receptor beta chains sequenced from a single sample in a study of blood T cell repertoires in COVID-19. Produced via immunoSEQ multiplex PCR; TCRdb's table is partial and in-frame only. Counted here are approximately 190,000 clones, approximately 86% occurring once; the ten biggest clones make up under 6.5%. Sequencing was done on a sample of PBMCs or T cells enriched from blood (not recorded which). Receptor source: a woman aged 55-70 years with acute COVID-19.

This chain joins TRBV7-9 and TRBJ2-4; D is unresolved. The CDR3 is 14 residues long. V lost 3 bases to trimming and J lost 0 bases, with 6 bases between them. Germline V gene sequence: CDR1 SEHNR, CDR2 FQNEAQ (reference sequence). The CDR3: CASSLSLAKNIQYF. CDR3 DNA sequence: TGTGCCAGCAGCTTGAGTCTAGCCAAAAACATTCAGTACTTC.

The chain recombines TRBV30 with TRBJ2-3; TRBD2 matches 8 bases. The CDR3 runs 16 residues. The germline gives CDR1 GTSNPN, CDR2 SVGIG (reference sequence). Trimming at V came to 3 bases and at J to 1 base, leaving 9 bases not matched to a gene. CDR3 protein: CAWSKLSGGGTDTQYF. CDR3 sequence (DNA): TGTGCCTGGAGCAAACTGAGCGGGGGTGGCACAGATACGCAGTATTTT.

The V call is TRBV7-2, the J call TRBJ1-2; weak D call: TRBD1 (5 bases). The CDR3 is made up of 14 amino acids. Between the trimmed V and J ends, which lost 2 bases and 2 bases, there was a span of 9 bases. Germline lookup yields CDR1 SGHTA and CDR2 FQGNSA. This CDR3 is CASSLQYRNYGYTF. The CDR3 DNA follows: TGTGCCAGCAGCTTACAGTACAGGAACTATGGCTACACCTTC.

The chain joins TRBV2 to TRBJ1-2; D unclear. Germline values: CDR1 SNHLY, CDR2 FYNNEI. CDR3 length: 14 amino acids. Trimming pared 4 bases from V and 7 bases from J, leaving 16 bases between. The CDR3 region has the DNA TGTGCCAGCAGTGGTTTCGGGATCGTCGGTGGCTACACCTTC. Protein: CASSGFGIVGGYTF.

This clone was found a few times. The chain is built from TRBV4-1 and TRBJ2-7; 9 nucleotides line up with TRBD1. CDR3 size: 16 residues. J gave up 3 bases and V 0 bases, and 6 bases lay outside the gene matches. The germline V gene has CDR1 MGHRA and CDR2 YSYEKL. The CDR3 coding sequence is TGCGCCAGCAGCCAAGATTTACGGACAGGGGTCTACGAGCAGTACTTC. Translated, it gives CASSQDLRTGVYEQYF.

The gene calls are TRBV19 and TRBJ1-1; 7 bases align to TRBD1. The CDR3 has 12 residues. Germline CDR1 is LNHDA and CDR2 is SQIVND (reference sequence). The V and J ends lost 10 bases and 6 bases, in that order; junction bases with no gene match: 8. CDR3 sequence reads: CATQTGYAEAFF. The CDR3 DNA reads TGTGCCACCCAGACAGGGTACGCTGAAGCTTTCTTT.

The chain has TRBV5-1 and TRBJ2-1; the match to TRBD2 covers 7 bases. The germline V gene encodes CDR1 SGHRS and CDR2 YFSETQ. V lost 2 bases, J lost 8 bases, and 13 bases stayed unmatched. The CDR3 is made up of 16 amino acids. CDR3 residues: CASSLPGRGSWDEQFF. CDR3 coding DNA: TGCGCCAGCAGCTTACCGGGGCGGGGGTCCTGGGATGAGCAGTTCTTC.

The V call is TRBV11-3, the J call TRBJ2-3; possible D gene TRBD2, 5 bases. Per the germline V gene, CDR1 is SGHNT and CDR2 is YENEEA. The CDR3 sequence is 14 residues long. With 4 bases removed from V and 4 bases from J, the gap between germline ends came to 12 bases. CDR3 residues: CASSSGIWPDTQYF. The CDR3 DNA follows: TGTGCCAGCAGCTCCGGGATCTGGCCAGATACGCAGTATTTT.